This T cell receptor beta chain came from a study of shared clonotypes between healthy human individuals. On the study more broadly: Researchers drew samples from a couple of women and a few men aged 18 to 49.

The data were produced by immunoSEQ multiplex PCR, yet TCRdb's version contains in-frame clones alone and is incomplete. The repertoire consists of millions of clones, with 90% to 95% occurring once and the leading ten covering 0.13%. The CDR3 has 11 amino acids. CDR1 DFQATT and CDR2 SNEGSKA come from the germline V gene (reference sequence). J gave up 6 bases and V 6 bases, and 5 bases lay outside the gene matches. Healthy and HIV-negative, the adult donors had no recent acute infections or vaccinations. Specimen: naive CD4+ T cells sorted from blood. Subset: CD45RA+ positively selected. V and J are TRBV20-1 and TRBJ2-7; 7 nucleotides agree with TRBD1. This TCR came from a young man in good health. CDR3 DNA: TGCAGTGCACCGACAGGGATCGAGCAGTACTTC. Amino acid sequence: CSAPTGIEQYF.